The T cell receptor (beta chain) described here comes from a study of T-cell memory formation after mild COVID-19. This clonotype has a single count. 5'RACE, which relied on constant-segment primers, yielded TCR alpha and TCR beta cDNA libraries carrying sample barcodes and UMIs. TCRdb recomputed calls from the 5' RACE reads with MiXCR, one row per CDR3 protein. This table holds 150,000 to 200,000 distinct CDR3 sequences, roughly 31% found once. V shed 0 bases, J shed 4 bases, and the junction held 1 base outside the gene matches. The germline CDR1 and CDR2 sequences are SGHRS and YFSETQ. This CDR3 region has 14 residues.

Input material: PBMCs or a T cell subset sorted from them (not recorded which). The receptor was isolated from an adult woman who had mild COVID-19 (a few samples of this study predate the infection). Cell type and time point are not known. J is TRBJ1-5 and V is TRBV5-1; TRBD1 matches at 7 bases. The CDR3 DNA is TGCGCCAGCAGCTTGGGGGACAGAAATCAGCCCCAGCATTTT. This gives the protein CASSLGDRNQPQHF.